This T cell receptor beta chain was profiled in a study of cytomegalovirus exposure and HLA in healthy donors. Points from the study as a whole: According to a later analysis, TCR clusters from the first cohort tended to co-occur in the 120 or so validation repertoires. Cytomegalovirus association was listed for 164 TCR beta chains. Among the CMV-associated chains, a few were confirmed in vitro as specific for CMV antigens.

This clone turned up a few times. Its antigen is unknown. Trimming removed 4 bases at V and 3 bases at J, with 6 bases between. The CDR3 contains 12 residues. Germline CDR1 reads MGHRA; CDR2 reads YSYEKL. Measured with immunoSEQ multiplex PCR; TCRdb has only the in-frame clones, and not every one. This sample yields about 160,000 clones, of which about 85% are seen a single time; over 2% belongs to the top ten. Sample: PBMCs. The receptor was isolated from a man aged 25 to 45 in good health and CMV-seropositive. J is TRBJ1-1 and V is TRBV4-1; D is possibly TRBD1 (6 bases). The CDR3 DNA is TGCGCCAGCAGCCGGACAGACACTGAAGCTTTCTTT. This codes for CASSRTDTEAFF.